Listed here are 3 T cell receptor beta chains from one sample, sequenced in a study of blood T cells in healthy people across ages. A second PCR of about 7 to 12 cycles used a sample-barcoded 5' primer and a J-beta primer mix. TCRdb independently ran MiXCR on the 5' RACE reads; one entry per CDR3 protein. The sample has about 800,000 distinct CDR3 sequences; 25% are singletons. These data also featured in a second study, about T cells of mothers and their children.

Sequencing input: blood. The receptors were sampled from a boy between 10 and 17 years old in good health.

The sample holds a few counts of this clonotype. The J gene is TRBJ2-5, the V gene TRBV12-3 or TRBV12-4; 8 bases fit TRBD2. The V segment lost 6 bases and the J segment 5 bases; nucleotides outside the gene matches: 11. The CDR3 length is 15 residues. The CDR3 loop is CASSPLRGGDETQYF. In DNA, the CDR3 is TGTGCCAGCAGCCCTCTACGGGGGGGGGATGAGACCCAGTACTTC.

This clonotype came up a few times. The chain carries TRBV27 and TRBJ2-7, with 8 bases fitting TRBD1. The J segment lost 4 bases and the V segment lost 5 bases, leaving 7 bases of the junction unmatched. The CDR3 is 14 amino acids. CDR1 MNHEY and CDR2 SMNVEV come from the germline V gene (reference sequence). For the CDR3, the DNA is TGTGCCAGCAGTCCGGACAGGGATTATTACGAGCAGTACTTC. It is translated as CASSPDRDYYEQYF.

This clonotype was seen only a few times. The chain recombines TRBV5-1 with TRBJ2-5, with D tentatively TRBD1 (6 bases). The tail of the sequence fits TRBJ2-7 better, so the J call may be wrong. Germline loops: CDR1 SGHRS, CDR2 YFSETQ. CDR3 length equals 13 residues. CDR3: CASSTQTGREQYF. DNA for the CDR3: TGCGCCAGCAGCACACAGACAGGTCGCGAGCAGTACTTC.